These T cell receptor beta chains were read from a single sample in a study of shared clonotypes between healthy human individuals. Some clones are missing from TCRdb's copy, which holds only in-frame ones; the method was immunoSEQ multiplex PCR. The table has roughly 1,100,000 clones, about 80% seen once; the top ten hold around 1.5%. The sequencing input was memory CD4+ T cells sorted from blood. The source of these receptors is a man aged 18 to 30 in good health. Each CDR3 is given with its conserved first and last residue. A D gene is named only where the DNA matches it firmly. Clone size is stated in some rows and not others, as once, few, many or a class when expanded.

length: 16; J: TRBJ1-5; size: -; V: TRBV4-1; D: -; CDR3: CASSQGLTGPNQPQHF; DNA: TGCGCCAGCAGCCAAGGTTTGACAGGCCCAAATCAGCCCCAGCATTTT
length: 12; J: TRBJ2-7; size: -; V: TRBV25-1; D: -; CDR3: CASSESVGEQYF; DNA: TGTGCCAGCAGTGAATCTGTTGGGGAGCAGTACTTC
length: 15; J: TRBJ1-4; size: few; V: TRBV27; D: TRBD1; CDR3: CASSPDRVMGEKLFF; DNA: TGTGCCAGCAGCCCGGACAGGGTAATGGGGGAAAAACTGTTTTTT
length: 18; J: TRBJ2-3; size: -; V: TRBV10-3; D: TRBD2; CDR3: CAISEGGLAGTSTDTQYF; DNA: TGTGCCATCAGTGAGGGGGGACTAGCGGGGACCAGCACAGATACGCAGTATTTT
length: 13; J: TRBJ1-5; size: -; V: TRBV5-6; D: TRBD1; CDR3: CASSRTGSQPQHF; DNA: TGTGCCAGCAGCCGGACAGGAAGTCAGCCCCAGCATTTT
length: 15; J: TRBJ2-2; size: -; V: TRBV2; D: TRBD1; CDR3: CASKRDRPNTGELFF; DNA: TGTGCCAGCAAACGGGACAGGCCGAACACCGGGGAGCTGTTTTTT
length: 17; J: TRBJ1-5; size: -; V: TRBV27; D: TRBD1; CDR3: CASRTVTGQGEHQPQHF; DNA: TGTGCCAGCAGAACCGTAACGGGACAGGGCGAACATCAGCCCCAGCATTTT
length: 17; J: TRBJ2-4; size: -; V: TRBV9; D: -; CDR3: CASSPGGPYSGKNIQYF; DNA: TGTGCCAGCAGCCCAGGGGGACCCTATAGCGGTAAAAACATTCAGTACTTC
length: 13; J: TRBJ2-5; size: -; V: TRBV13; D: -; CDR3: CASSLRHQETQYF; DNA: TGTGCCAGCTCCCTAAGGCACCAAGAGACCCAGTACTTC
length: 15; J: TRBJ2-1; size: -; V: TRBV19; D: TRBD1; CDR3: CASSSRQGVSHEQFF; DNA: TGTGCCAGTAGTTCTCGACAGGGGGTGAGCCATGAGCAGTTCTTC
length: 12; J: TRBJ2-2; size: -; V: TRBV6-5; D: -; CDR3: CASSHGTGELFF; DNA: TGTGCCAGCAGTCACGGTACCGGGGAGCTGTTTTTT
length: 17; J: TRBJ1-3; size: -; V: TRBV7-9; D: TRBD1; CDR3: CASSFRGDRGSGNTIYF; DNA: TGTGCCAGCAGCTTTAGAGGCGACAGGGGATCTGGAAACACCATATATTTT
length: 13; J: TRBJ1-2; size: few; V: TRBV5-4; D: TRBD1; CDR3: CASSFDRVDGYTF; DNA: TGTGCCAGCAGCTTCGACAGGGTGGATGGCTACACCTTC
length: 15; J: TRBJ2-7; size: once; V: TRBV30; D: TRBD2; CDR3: CAWSVRTSVSYEQYF; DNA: TGTGCCTGGAGTGTACGGACTAGCGTCTCCTACGAGCAGTACTTC
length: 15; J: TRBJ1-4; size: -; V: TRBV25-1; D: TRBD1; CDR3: CASSDPGQANEKLFF; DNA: TGTGCCAGCAGTGACCCCGGACAGGCTAATGAAAAACTGTTTTTT
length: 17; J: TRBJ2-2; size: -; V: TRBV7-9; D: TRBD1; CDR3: CASSLRGTGVTTGELFF; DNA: TGTGCCAGCAGCTTACGTGGGACAGGGGTTACCACCGGGGAGCTGTTTTTT
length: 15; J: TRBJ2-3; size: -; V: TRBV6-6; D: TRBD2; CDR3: CASSTGTSGSDTQYF; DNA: TGTGCCAGCAGTACGGGGACTAGCGGGAGCGATACGCAGTATTTT
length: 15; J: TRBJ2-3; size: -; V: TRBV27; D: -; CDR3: CASSKSTVSTDTQYF; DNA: TGTGCCAGCAGTAAGTCGACAGTAAGCACAGATACGCAGTATTTT
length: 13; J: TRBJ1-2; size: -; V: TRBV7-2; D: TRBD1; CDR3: CASSLGTGYGYTF; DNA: TGTGCCAGCAGCTTAGGGACAGGCTATGGCTACACCTTC
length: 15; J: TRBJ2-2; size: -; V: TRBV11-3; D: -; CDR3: CASSMGGGDTGELFF; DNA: TGTGCCAGCAGCATGGGTGGCGGGGACACCGGGGAGCTGTTTTTT
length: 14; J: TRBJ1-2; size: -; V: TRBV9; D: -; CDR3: CASSMNDDNYGYTF; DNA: TGTGCCAGCAGCATGAACGATGATAACTATGGCTACACCTTC
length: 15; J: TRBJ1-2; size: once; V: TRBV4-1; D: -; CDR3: CASSQEGPQPYGYTF; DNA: TGCGCCAGCAGCCAAGAGGGGCCCCAGCCCTATGGCTACACCTTC
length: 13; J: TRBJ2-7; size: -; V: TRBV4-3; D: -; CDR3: CASSQGLGFEQYF; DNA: TGCGCCAGCAGCCAAGGGTTGGGATTCGAGCAGTACTTC
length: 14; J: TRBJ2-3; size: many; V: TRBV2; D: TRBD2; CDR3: CASNLAGAADTQYF; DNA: TGTGCCAGCAACCTAGCGGGAGCGGCCGATACGCAGTATTTT
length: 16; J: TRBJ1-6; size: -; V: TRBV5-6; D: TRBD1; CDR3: CASNILRGTGDSPLHF; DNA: TGTGCCAGCAACATCCTCAGGGGGACAGGTGATTCACCCCTCCACTTT
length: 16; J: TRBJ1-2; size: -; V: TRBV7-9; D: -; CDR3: CASSLISTGRNYGYTF; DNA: TGTGCCAGCAGCTTAATATCTACAGGGAGGAACTATGGCTACACCTTC
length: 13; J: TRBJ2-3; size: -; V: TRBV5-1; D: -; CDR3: CASSTGITDTQYF; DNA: TGCGCCAGCAGCACAGGCATCACAGATACGCAGTATTTT
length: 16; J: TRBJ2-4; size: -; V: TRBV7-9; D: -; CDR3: CASSLAEVGQGNIQYF; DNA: TGTGCCAGCAGCTTAGCCGAGGTGGGACAAGGAAACATTCAGTACTTC
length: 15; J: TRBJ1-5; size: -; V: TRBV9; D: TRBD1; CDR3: CASSPGQWVNQPQHF; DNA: TGTGCCAGCAGCCCGGGACAGTGGGTCAATCAGCCCCAGCATTTT
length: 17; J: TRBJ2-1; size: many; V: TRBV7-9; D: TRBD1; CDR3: CASSLEVRTGKHSEQFF; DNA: TGTGCCAGCAGTTTGGAAGTCAGGACAGGGAAACACTCTGAGCAGTTCTTC
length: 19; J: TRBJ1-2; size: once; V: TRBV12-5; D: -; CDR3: CASGFATRGKGGEGYGYTF; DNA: TGTGCTAGTGGTTTCGCCACGAGGGGAAAGGGAGGGGAAGGCTATGGCTACACCTTC
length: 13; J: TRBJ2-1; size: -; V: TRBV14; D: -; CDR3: CASSQFRLGEQFF; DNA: TGTGCCAGCAGCCAGTTCCGTCTGGGTGAGCAGTTCTTC
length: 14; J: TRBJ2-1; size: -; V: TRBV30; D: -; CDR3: CAWSPPLEYNEQFF; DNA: TGTGCCTGGAGTCCTCCGCTGGAGTACAATGAGCAGTTCTTC
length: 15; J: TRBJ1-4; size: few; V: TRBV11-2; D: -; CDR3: CASSARGSANEKLFF; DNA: TGTGCCAGCAGCGCCCGGGGGTCAGCTAATGAAAAACTGTTTTTT
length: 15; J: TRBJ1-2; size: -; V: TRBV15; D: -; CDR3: CATSRGGGGFYGYTF; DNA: TGTGCCACCAGCAGAGGTGGGGGGGGATTCTATGGCTACACCTTC
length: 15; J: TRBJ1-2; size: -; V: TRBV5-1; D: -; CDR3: CASSPVGVDNYGYTF; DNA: TGCGCCAGCAGCCCGGTTGGGGTAGATAACTATGGCTACACCTTC
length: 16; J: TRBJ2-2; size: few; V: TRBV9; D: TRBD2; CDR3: CASSVAGTSMTGELFF; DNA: TGTGCCAGCAGCGTAGCCGGGACTAGTATGACCGGGGAGCTGTTTTTT
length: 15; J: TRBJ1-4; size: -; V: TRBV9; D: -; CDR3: CASSVGGIMNEKLFF; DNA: TGTGCCAGCAGCGTAGGAGGTATTATGAATGAAAAACTGTTTTTT
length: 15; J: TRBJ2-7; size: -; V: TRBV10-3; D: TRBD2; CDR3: CAISEKLAGDLEQYF; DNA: TGTGCCATCAGTGAAAAACTAGCGGGAGATCTCGAGCAGTACTTC
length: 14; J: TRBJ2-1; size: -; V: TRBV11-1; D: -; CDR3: CASSLGGLSGEQFF; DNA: TGTGCCAGCAGCTTAGGGGGACTCTCTGGTGAGCAGTTCTTC
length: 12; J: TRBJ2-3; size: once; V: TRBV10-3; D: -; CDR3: CASAAGSDTQYF; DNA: TGTGCCAGCGCTGCTGGCTCAGATACGCAGTATTTT